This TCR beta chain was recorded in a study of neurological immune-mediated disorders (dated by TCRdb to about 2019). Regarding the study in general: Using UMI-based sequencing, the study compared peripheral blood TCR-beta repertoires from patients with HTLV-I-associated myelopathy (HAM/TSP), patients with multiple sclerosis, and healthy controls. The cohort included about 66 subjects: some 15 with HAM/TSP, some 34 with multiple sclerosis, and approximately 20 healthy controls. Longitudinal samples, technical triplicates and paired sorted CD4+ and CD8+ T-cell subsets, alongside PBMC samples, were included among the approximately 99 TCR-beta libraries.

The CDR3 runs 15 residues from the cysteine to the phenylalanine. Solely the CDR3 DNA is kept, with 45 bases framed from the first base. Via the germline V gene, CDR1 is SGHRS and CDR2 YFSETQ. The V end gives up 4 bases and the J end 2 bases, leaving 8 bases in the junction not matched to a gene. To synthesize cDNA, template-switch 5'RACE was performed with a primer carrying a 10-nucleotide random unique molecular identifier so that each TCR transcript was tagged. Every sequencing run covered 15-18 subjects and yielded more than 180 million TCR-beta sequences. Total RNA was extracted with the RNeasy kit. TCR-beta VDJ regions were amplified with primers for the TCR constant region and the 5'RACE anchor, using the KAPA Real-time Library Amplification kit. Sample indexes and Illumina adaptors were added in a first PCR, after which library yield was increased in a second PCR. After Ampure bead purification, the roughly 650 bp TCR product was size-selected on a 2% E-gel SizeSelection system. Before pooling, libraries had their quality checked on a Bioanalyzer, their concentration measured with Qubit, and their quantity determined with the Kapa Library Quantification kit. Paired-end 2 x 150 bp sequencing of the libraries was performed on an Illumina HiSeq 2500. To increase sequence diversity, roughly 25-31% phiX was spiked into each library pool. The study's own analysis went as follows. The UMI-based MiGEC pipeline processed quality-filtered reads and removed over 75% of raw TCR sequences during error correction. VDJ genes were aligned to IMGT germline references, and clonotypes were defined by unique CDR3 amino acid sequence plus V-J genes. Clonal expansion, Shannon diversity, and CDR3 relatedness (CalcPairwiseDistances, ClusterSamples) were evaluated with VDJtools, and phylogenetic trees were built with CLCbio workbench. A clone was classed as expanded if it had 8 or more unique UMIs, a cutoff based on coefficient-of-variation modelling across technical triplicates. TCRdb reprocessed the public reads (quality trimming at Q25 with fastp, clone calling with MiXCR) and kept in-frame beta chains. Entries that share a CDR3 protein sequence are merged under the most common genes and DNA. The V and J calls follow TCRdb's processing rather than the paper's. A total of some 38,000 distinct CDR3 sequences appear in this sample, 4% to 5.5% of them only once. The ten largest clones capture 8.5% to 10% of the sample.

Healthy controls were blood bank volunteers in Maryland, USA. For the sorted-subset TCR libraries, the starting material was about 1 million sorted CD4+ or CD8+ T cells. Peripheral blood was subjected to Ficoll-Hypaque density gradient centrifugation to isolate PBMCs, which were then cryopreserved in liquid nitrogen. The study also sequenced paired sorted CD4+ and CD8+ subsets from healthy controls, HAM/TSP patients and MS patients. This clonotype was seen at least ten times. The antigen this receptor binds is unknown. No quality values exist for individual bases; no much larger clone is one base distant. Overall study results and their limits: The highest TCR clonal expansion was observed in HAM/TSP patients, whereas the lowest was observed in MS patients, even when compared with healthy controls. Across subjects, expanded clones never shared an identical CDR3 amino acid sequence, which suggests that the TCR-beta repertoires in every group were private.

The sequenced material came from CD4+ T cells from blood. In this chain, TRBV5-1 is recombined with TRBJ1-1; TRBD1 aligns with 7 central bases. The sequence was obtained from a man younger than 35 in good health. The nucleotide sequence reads TGCGCCAGCAGCCCCCAGGGGGGAGGAAACACTGAAGCTTTCTTT. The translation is CASSPQGGGNTEAFF.